A selection of T cell receptor beta chains follows, all from one sample in a study of T cell changes during pregnancy in multiple sclerosis. Profiling relied on immunoSEQ multiplex PCR, and the TCRdb table lists in-frame clones only, not all of them. The repertoire holds 70,000 to 90,000 clones, with approximately 91% as singletons. The material sequenced was PBMCs, taken in the first trimester of pregnancy. The receptor set was obtained from a female donor in good health, serving as a control in a pregnancy study. Some clones in this sample may be carry-over from other donors' samples. CDR3s include the opening cysteine and the closing phenylalanine or tryptophan. Each record gives: D gene, clone size, J gene, V gene, CDR3 DNA, CDR3 protein. A D gene is named only where the DNA matches it firmly. Clone size is given for some rows only: seen once, a few or many times, or a class if the clone is expanded.

>.|.|TRBJ1-3|TRBV18
TGTGCCAGCTCACCCTCCTACAGGGTCACTGGAAACACCATATATTTT
CASSPSYRVTGNTIYF
>.|.|TRBJ2-7|TRBV7-6
TGTGCCAGCAGCTTAGAACCGGCGGGACCCTACGAGCAGTACTTC
CASSLEPAGPYEQYF
>.|.|TRBJ1-6|TRBV4-1
TGCGCCAGCAGCCAAGATGGAAGGGAGGGTTCACCCCTCCACTTT
CASSQDGREGSPLHF
>TRBD2|once|TRBJ2-2|TRBV7-9
TGTGCCAGCAGTCACAGCGGGGGCTTCACCGGGGAGCTGTTTTTT
CASSHSGGFTGELFF
>.|.|TRBJ2-5|TRBV5-1
TGCGCCAGCAGCCGACAACAAGAGACCCAGTACTTC
CASSRQQETQYF
>.|.|TRBJ2-7|TRBV4-3
TGCGCCAGCAGCCAACTCCCCGCGGGATCCTACGAGCAGTACTTC
CASSQLPAGSYEQYF
>.|.|TRBJ2-7|TRBV2
TGTGCCAGCAGGAACAGGGGAGGCTACGAGCAGTACTTC
CASRNRGGYEQYF
>TRBD1|.|TRBJ2-1|TRBV2
TGTGCCAGCACCAGAGGACAGGGGGCTTACAATGAGCAGTTCTTC
CASTRGQGAYNEQFF
>TRBD1|.|TRBJ2-7|TRBV30
TGTGCCTCGGGACAGGGGGCATACGAGCAGTACTTC
CASGQGAYEQYF
>.|.|TRBJ1-6|TRBV6-1
TGTGCAGCAAAGCGGACAGACAATTCACCCCTCCACTTT
CAAKRTDNSPLHF
>TRBD1|.|TRBJ1-4|TRBV30
TGTGCCTGGAGATCCGGGACAGGGGGAATTGTAGAAAAACTGTTTTTT
CAWRSGTGGIVEKLFF
>TRBD1|.|TRBJ2-7|TRBV28
TGTGCCAGCAGTTTAAACTGGGACAGCCCCTACGAGCAGTACTTC
CASSLNWDSPYEQYF
>.|.|TRBJ1-2|TRBV19
TGTGCCAGTAGTATTTCGGCCCGGGGGAATGGCTACACCTTC
CASSISARGNGYTF
>TRBD2|few|TRBJ2-3|TRBV4-2
TGTGCCAGCAGCCAAGGGGCCGCGGGAGGTCCGGATACGCAGTATTTT
CASSQGAAGGPDTQYF
>.|once|TRBJ1-6|TRBV5-4
TGTGCCAGCAGCCCAGTCTATAATTCACCCCTCCACTTT
CASSPVYNSPLHF
>TRBD1|once|TRBJ1-1|TRBV6-1
TGTGCCAGCAGGGGGGGGACAGGGGGGACTGAAGCTTTCTTT
CASRGGTGGTEAFF
>.|.|TRBJ2-1|TRBV12-5
TGTGCTAGTGCCCCCCTAGTAAGCAATGAGCAGTTCTTC
CASAPLVSNEQFF
>.|.|TRBJ1-4|TRBV5-5
TGTGCCAGCAGCTTGTGGCTTAATGAAAAACTGTTTTTT
CASSLWLNEKLFF
>.|.|TRBJ2-5|TRBV9
TGTGCCAGCAGCGTAGACTCAGGTCGGCAGGAGACCCAGTACTTC
CASSVDSGRQETQYF
>TRBD1|.|TRBJ1-1|TRBV7-8
TGTGCCAGCAGCTCTCGGACAGGCGACACTGAAGCTTTCTTT
CASSSRTGDTEAFF
>.|.|TRBJ1-2|TRBV25-1
TGTGCCAGCAGTGAATCATTTCCGGGACTTTATGGCTACACCTTC
CASSESFPGLYGYTF
>.|once|TRBJ2-3|TRBV6-5
TGTGCCAGCAGGACCGAGGACACAGATACGCAGTATTTT
CASRTEDTDTQYF
>.|few|TRBJ1-1|TRBV7-9
TGTGCCAGCAGTCTACAGGGTGCACCTGAAGCTTTCTTT
CASSLQGAPEAFF
>TRBD1|.|TRBJ2-7|TRBV6-1
TGTGCCAGCAGTGAAGCCCACAGGGGGCCTACCTACGAGCAGTACTTC
CASSEAHRGPTYEQYF
>.|.|TRBJ2-1|TRBV28
TGTGCCAGCAGGGGCCCGGGGGTTGATAAGAATGAGCAGTTCTTC
CASRGPGVDKNEQFF
>TRBD1|.|TRBJ1-3|TRBV28
TGTGCCAGCAGTCATTTCGAGGACAGGGTGAGACTGCCTGGAAACACCATATATTTT
CASSHFEDRVRLPGNTIYF
>TRBD2|.|TRBJ2-1|TRBV11-2
TGTGCCAGCAGCCCGGGACTAGCGGGAAATGAGCAGTTCTTC
CASSPGLAGNEQFF
>TRBD1|few|TRBJ1-2|TRBV5-1
TGCGCCAGCAGCTGGGGGACAGGGGGCGGCTACACCTTC
CASSWGTGGGYTF
>TRBD1|.|TRBJ1-5|TRBV4-1
TGCGCCAGCAGCCACAGACAGGGGATGAGCAATCAGCCCCAGCATTTT
CASSHRQGMSNQPQHF
>.|.|TRBJ2-7|TRBV18
TGTGCCAGCTCACCACCGAAGGGGCCCCTCTACGAGCAGTACTTC
CASSPPKGPLYEQYF